Included here is one T cell receptor beta chain sequence, with context. The entry originates in a study of blood T cell repertoires in COVID-19. Study background: Donors in the United States, Italy and Spain gave samples during acute or convalescent COVID-19. T cells, B-cell-depleted T cells, or PBMCs provided the cDNA or gDNA that served as material.

Under the authors' procedure: By means of reference gene primer amplification, nucleated cell counts were estimated. The table came from immunoSEQ multiplex PCR; TCRdb's copy has only in-frame clones and leaves some out. The V and J calls and clone size were taken over from that table, and D and trimming were inferred from the DNA. The table lists some 230,000 clones, approximately 84% of them singletons. The germline gives CDR1 MNHNY, CDR2 SVGAGI (reference sequence). With V trimmed by 6 bases and J by 8 bases, 14 bases remained unmatched. CDR3 size: 15 residues. The sample consisted of peripheral blood. The chain recombines TRBV6-6 with TRBJ1-2; 8 nucleotides agree with TRBD1. This TCR derives from a woman aged 25-40 years who had recovered from COVID-19. The CDR3 nucleotides are TGTGCCAGCAGGCGACAATCGGGACAGGCGAAGGGCTACACCTTC. Translated: CASRRQSGQAKGYTF.